The T cell receptor beta chain described here comes from a study of T cells in Graves' hyperthyroidism and ophthalmopathy. The CDR3 contains 17 residues. In germline, CDR1 is MNHEY, CDR2 SVGEGT. V dropped 6 bases and J dropped 1; count of bases not matched to a gene: 10. Whole-study results and caveats: Ophthalmopathy was predicted by the model a median of about 6.7 months ahead of onset. Stable hyperthyroidism was told apart from ophthalmopathy by a model built on 13 V-J features.

What was amplified from RNA transcripts were TCR beta CDR3 regions. A set of HTBI primers served as the primers for a first-round RT-PCR of the TCR CDR3. TCRdb fed the multiplex PCR reads into MiXCR, producing one record per CDR3 protein. Among 300,000 to 500,000 distinct CDR3 sequences listed, over 13% were seen once. In regard to this clonotype: What it binds is not known.

The source of this sequence is a man in his forties or fifties with Graves' ophthalmopathy. J is TRBJ2-5 and V is TRBV6-2 or TRBV6-3, with 11 bases matching TRBD2. Source material: blood. Here the CDR3 DNA reads TGTGCCAGCAGACCCCACCGACTAGCGGGGATCCAAGAGACCCAGTACTTC. Translating it yields CASRPHRLAGIQETQYF.